Below are 7 T cell receptor beta chains sequenced from a single sample in a study of shared clonotypes between healthy human individuals. Only in-frame clones appear in the TCRdb table, and some are missing; sequencing was by immunoSEQ multiplex PCR. The sample holds roughly 1.4 million clones, around 98.5% seen once. The sequenced material came from naive CD4+ T cells sorted from blood. Subset described: CD45RA+ positively selected. These receptors were taken from a young man in good health.

This sequence joins TRBV28 and TRBJ2-3; D not certain. This CDR3 is built from 16 residues. Trimming took 1 base from V and 3 from J, leaving 14 bases between them. The germline V gene encodes CDR1 MDHEN and CDR2 SYDVKM. DNA of the CDR3: TGTGCCAGCAGTTTATCGGCCAGGCGAGGAACAGATACGCAGTATTTT. As protein: CASSLSARRGTDTQYF.

The gene calls are TRBV9 and TRBJ2-7; 14 bases are a match to TRBD2. Germline CDR1 SGDLS, CDR2 YYNGEE. CDR3 length: 17 residues. V lost 0 bases, J lost 7 bases, and 9 bases stayed unmatched. CDR3 amino acids: CASSVGVTSGRANEQYF. In DNA, the CDR3 is TGTGCCAGCAGCGTAGGGGTGACTAGCGGGAGGGCGAATGAGCAGTACTTC.

This clone came up once. This chain uses TRBV11-3 with TRBJ1-3, with TRBD1 matching over 9 bases. CDR1 is SGHNT, CDR2 YENEEA, per germline. CDR3 length equals 15 residues. Losses at the gene ends were 3 bases for V and 2 bases for J; bases not matched to a gene: 2. As DNA, the CDR3 is TGTGCCAGCAGCTTGGGGACAGGGACTGGAAACACCATATATTTT. Protein: CASSLGTGTGNTIYF.

The chain has TRBV29-1 and TRBJ2-5; D possibly corresponds to TRBD1 (6 bases). V gave up 6 bases and J gave up 5 bases, with 13 bases separating them. CDR1 and CDR2 from the germline V gene are SQVTM and ANQGSEA. The CDR3 has 12 amino acids. The CDR3 DNA sequence: TGCAGCGTGGAGGCAGGGGCCGAGACCCAGTACTTC. It encodes CSVEAGAETQYF.

The gene calls are TRBV19 and TRBJ2-3, with D possibly matching TRBD2 (6 bases). Trimming shortened V by 7 bases and J by 4 bases, and 18 bases separated the two germline ends. Germline CDR1 and CDR2: LNHDA and SQIVND (reference sequence). The CDR3 totals 15 residues. Written as DNA, the CDR3 is TGTGCCAGTAAAGGAGGCGGGACTTACGCAGATACGCAGTATTTT. Encoded protein: CASKGGGTYADTQYF.

CDR3 region: CASSSGVLATNEKLFF. CDR3 nucleotide sequence: TGTGCCAGCAGCTCGGGGGTCCTTGCAACTAATGAAAAACTGTTTTTT. The chain is built from TRBV5-4 and TRBJ1-4; tentative D call: TRBD1 (5 bases). Germline values: CDR1 SGHNT, CDR2 YYREEE (reference sequence). V was pared by 3 bases and J by 0 bases, with 12 bases between. The CDR3 spans 16 residues.

The chain carries TRBV19 and TRBJ1-1; D is ambiguous. Germline V gene lookup returns CDR1 LNHDA and CDR2 SQIVND (reference sequence). The CDR3 extends over 11 amino acids. V dropped 7 bases and J dropped 3 bases, with 6 bases sitting between them. The CDR3 spells CASTLDTEAFF. As DNA, the CDR3 is TGTGCCAGTACCCTAGACACTGAAGCTTTCTTT.